This TCR beta chain is from a study of post-analysis software for immune sequencing data. Study details: The cohort encompassed relapsing-remitting, secondary progressive and progressive-relapsing multiple sclerosis disease courses. Whole-study results and caveats: The normalized Chao1 diversity of multiple sclerosis patients was significantly lower than that of controls. Relative to controls, patients had about five TRBV segments at higher frequency, with TRBV5-6, TRBV5-1 and TRBV20-1 among these.

Unique molecular identifiers had been added to the TCR beta cDNA libraries. TCRdb redid the calling of the PCR reads with MiXCR, one entry per CDR3 protein. The data show about 810,000 distinct CDR3 sequences, approximately 53% seen once. This CDR3 is 14 amino acids long. From germline, CDR1 is DFQATT and CDR2 SNEGSKA (reference sequence). The V end was cut by 0 bases, the J end by 3 bases, with 12 bases between. This clonotype was seen a few times. Antigen specificity is unknown. This clonotype was sampled from a girl aged 10 to 17 with multiple sclerosis. This rearrangement joins TRBV20-1 to TRBJ2-7, with a weak D call TRBD1 (5 bases). The sequencing input was blood. The CDR3 region is CSARDERGFYEQYF. CDR3 in DNA: TGCAGTGCTAGAGATGAAAGGGGCTTCTACGAGCAGTACTTC.